The TCR beta chain under discussion was sequenced for a study of blood T cells in healthy people across ages. Study-wide results and limits: Unknown donor CMV status possibly confounded expanded clonotype changes.

This CDR3 contains 15 residues. V was clipped by 5 bases and J by 5 bases; unmatched bases: 5. The germline gives CDR1 MNHNS, CDR2 SASEGT. On this clonotype itself: Its specificity is unknown.

The use of a sample-barcoded 5' primer and a J-beta primer mix characterized a second PCR of roughly 7 to 12 cycles. TCRdb called the 5' RACE reads again in MiXCR, with one record for every CDR3 protein. This repertoire shows 1.5 million to 2 million distinct CDR3 sequences, around 50% found once; its top ten account for less than 2.5%. This sequence was found in a woman aged 40 to 49 in good health. V gene TRBV6-1 combines with J gene TRBJ2-2; TRBD2 matches 10 bases. The specimen was blood. CDR3 nucleotide sequence: TGTGCCAGCAGTTCTGAAGCGGGGGGGACCGGGGAGCTGTTTTTT. Translation gives CASSSEAGGTGELFF.